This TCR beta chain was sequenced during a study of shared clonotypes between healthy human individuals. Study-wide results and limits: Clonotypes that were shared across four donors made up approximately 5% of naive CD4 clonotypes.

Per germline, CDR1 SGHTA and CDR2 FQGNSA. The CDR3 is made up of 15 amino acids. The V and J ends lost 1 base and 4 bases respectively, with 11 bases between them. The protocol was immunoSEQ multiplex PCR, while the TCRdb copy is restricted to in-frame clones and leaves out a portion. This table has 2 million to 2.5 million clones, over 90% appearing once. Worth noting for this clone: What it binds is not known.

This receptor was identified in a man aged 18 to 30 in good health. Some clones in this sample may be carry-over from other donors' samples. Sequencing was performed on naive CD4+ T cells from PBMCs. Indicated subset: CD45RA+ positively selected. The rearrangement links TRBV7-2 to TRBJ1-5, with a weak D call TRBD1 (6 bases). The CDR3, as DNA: TGTGCCAGCAGCTTAGTAGGGGGGATTAATCAGCCCCAGCATTTT. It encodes CASSLVGGINQPQHF.